The 28 T cell receptor beta chains presented below share a single source sample, sequenced in a study of blood T cell repertoires in COVID-19. Here immunoSEQ multiplex PCR was the method, and the copy in TCRdb shows in-frame clones only, minus some. The sample holds approximately 170,000 clones, 65% to 85% seen once. The sequenced material came from PBMCs or T cells enriched from blood (not recorded which). All receptors derive from a young woman who had recovered from COVID-19.

The rearrangement joins TRBV19 to TRBJ2-3; 9 nucleotides match TRBD2. This CDR3 comprises 16 residues. With 10 bases clipped from V and 1 base from J, the junction kept 12 bases outside the gene matches. Germline CDR1 reads LNHDA; CDR2 reads SQIVND (reference sequence). As DNA, the CDR3 is TGTGCCACCACCACTTTAGCGGGAGCTGGCACAGATACGCAGTATTTT. Translation: CATTTLAGAGTDTQYF.

The gene calls are TRBV7-8 and TRBJ1-2, with D possibly TRBD1 on 6 matching bases. This CDR3 contains 18 residues. Between the trimmed V and J ends, which lost 1 base and 4 bases, there was a span of 22 bases. Looked up from germline, CDR1 is SGHVS and CDR2 is FQNEAQ. CDR3 coding DNA: TGTGCCAGCAGCTTAGGAGGGGTAACAGGGCGCAGGAGCTATGGCTACACCTTC. Protein product: CASSLGGVTGRRSYGYTF.

The rearrangement joins TRBV28 to TRBJ1-4; D not certain. V was pared by 5 bases and J by 10 bases, with 17 bases between. This CDR3 contains 14 residues. Per germline, CDR1 MDHEN and CDR2 SYDVKM. The CDR3 sequence is CASSLPDIGVKLFF. CDR3 bases: TGTGCCAGCAGTCTTCCCGATATAGGAGTAAAACTGTTTTTT.

The gene calls are TRBV2 and TRBJ2-7; D gene unclear. This CDR3 has 8 amino acids. CDR1 is SNHLY and CDR2 is FYNNEI in the germline V gene. The chain's CDR3 is CASSDYLV. CDR3 DNA sequence: TGTGCCAGCAGTGACTACCTGGTC.

This clone was seen ten or more times. The chain joins TRBV29-1 to TRBJ1-2, with D possibly matching TRBD1 (6 bases). The CDR3 has 12 residues. With 4 bases removed from V and 5 bases from J, the gap between germline ends came to 11 bases. CDR1 is SQVTM and CDR2 is ANQGSEA in the germline V gene. This CDR3 reads CSVVRTDYGYTF. In DNA form, the CDR3 reads TGCAGCGTTGTTAGGACAGATTATGGCTACACCTTC.

This clone was counted a few times. V usage is TRBV18 and J usage is TRBJ1-1; a possible D gene is TRBD1 (6 bases). Deletions cut 2 bases from V and 0 bases from J, with 10 bases between. CDR3 length: 15 residues. The V gene's germline CDR1 is KGHSH and CDR2 LQKENI. The chain's CDR3 is CASSPWGQMNTEAFF. The CDR3 region has the DNA TGTGCCAGCTCACCATGGGGACAAATGAACACTGAAGCTTTCTTT.

V usage is TRBV14 and J usage is TRBJ1-4, with 9 positions matching TRBD1. CDR1 and CDR2 from the germline V gene are SGHDN and FVKESK. V gave up 4 bases and J gave up 7 bases; unmatched junction bases: 7. The CDR3 consists of 15 residues. The CDR3 nucleotides read TGTGCCAGCAGCCGGATGGGGACAGGGAGTGAAAAACTGTTTTTT. It encodes CASSRMGTGSEKLFF.

The chain uses TRBV5-4 and TRBJ1-6; 12 nucleotides agree with TRBD1. V shed 0 bases and J 13 bases; nucleotides not matched to a gene: 8. Germline V gene lookup returns CDR1 SGHNT and CDR2 YYREEE (reference sequence). The CDR3 covers 16 residues. The CDR3 protein is CASSLAAGTGGGPLHF. As DNA, the CDR3 is TGTGCCAGCAGCTTGGCGGCCGGGACAGGGGGCGGCCCCCTCCACTTT.

The rearrangement links TRBV19 to TRBJ1-2, with D perhaps TRBD1 (5 bases). Germline CDR1 reads LNHDA; CDR2 reads SQIVND (reference sequence). This CDR3 region has 13 residues. V lost 6 bases and J lost 2, with 10 bases in between. CDR3: CASSLQENYGYTF. The CDR3 nucleotides are TGTGCCAGTAGCTTACAGGAAAACTATGGCTACACCTTC.

V is TRBV19 and J is TRBJ1-2, with 8 bases fitting TRBD1. The CDR3 is 15 residues long. V lost 2 bases and J lost 6; bases outside the gene matches: 8. Germline V gene lookup returns CDR1 LNHDA and CDR2 SQIVND (reference sequence). The CDR3 is CASSISPRTGNGYTF. CDR3 nucleotide sequence: TGTGCCAGTAGTATATCCCCTCGGACAGGGAATGGCTACACCTTC. The full variable domain, completed using reference TRBV19 and TRBJ1-2, is DGGITQSPKYLFRKEGQNVTLSCEQNLNHDAMYWYRQDPGQGLRLIYYSQIVNDFQKGDIAEGYSVSREKKESFPLTVTSAQKNPTAFYLCASSISPRTGNGYTFGSGTRLTVV.

This rearrangement joins TRBV28 to TRBJ2-6, with D unclear. Germline-derived CDR1 and CDR2 are MDHEN and SYDVKM. V lost 2 bases and J lost 0, with 11 bases in between. This CDR3 spans 17 amino acids. Here the CDR3 reads CASSLVRVSSGANVLTF. CDR3 coding DNA: TGTGCCAGCAGTTTAGTTCGGGTTTCCTCTGGGGCCAACGTCCTGACTTTC.

The rearrangement links TRBV5-5 to TRBJ1-5, with 7 bases that match TRBD1. CDR1 is SGHKS, CDR2 YYEKEE, per germline (reference sequence). The CDR3 has 15 amino acids. The junction had 4 bases not matched to a gene; V was cut back by 4 bases and J by 0 bases. The CDR3 spells CASSEGQISNQPQHF. The CDR3 DNA follows: TGTGCCAGCAGCGAGGGACAGATTAGCAATCAGCCCCAGCATTTT.

The chain joins TRBV9 to TRBJ2-5, with 8 bases lining up with TRBD2. The V segment lost 4 bases and the J segment 5 bases; nucleotides outside the gene matches: 16. This CDR3 region has 17 residues. The germline gives CDR1 SGDLS, CDR2 YYNGEE. CDR3 sequence reads: CASSPLGRGVFGETQYF. The CDR3 DNA sequence: TGTGCCAGCAGCCCCCTCGGGCGGGGGGTTTTCGGCGAGACCCAGTACTTC.

The V call is TRBV4-2, the J call TRBJ2-5; TRBD1 agrees at 8 bases. The V segment lost 3 bases and the J segment 4 bases; nucleotides outside the gene matches: 10. There are 16 residues in the CDR3. Looked up from germline, CDR1 is LGHNA and CDR2 is YNFKEQ. CDR3 coding DNA: TGTGCCAGCAGCCAGGATTGGACAGGGCCGGCAGAGACCCAGTACTTC. Amino acid sequence: CASSQDWTGPAETQYF.

This rearrangement joins TRBV7-2 to TRBJ2-5, with a tentative D call TRBD1 (5 bases). The CDR3 is 15 residues long. V was trimmed by 1 base and J by 2 bases, leaving 11 bases between them. The germline V gene has CDR1 SGHTA and CDR2 FQGNSA. DNA of the CDR3: TGTGCCAGCAGCTTAGGGCAGGGTCGACAAGAGACCCAGTACTTC. Its translation is CASSLGQGRQETQYF.

The chain joins TRBV19 to TRBJ1-1; no reliable D call. The CDR3 is 13 amino acids. Trimming took off 4 bases at V and 1 base at J, with 7 bases between the two ends. Germline lookup yields CDR1 LNHDA and CDR2 SQIVND (reference sequence). The CDR3 DNA sequence: TGTGCCAGTAGTAGTACAAGGAACACTGAAGCTTTCTTT. This gives the protein CASSSTRNTEAFF. Full variable domain (rest looked up from reference TRBV19 and TRBJ1-1): DGGITQSPKYLFRKEGQNVTLSCEQNLNHDAMYWYRQDPGQGLRLIYYSQIVNDFQKGDIAEGYSVSREKKESFPLTVTSAQKNPTAFYLCASSSTRNTEAFFGQGTRLTVV.

The chain recombines TRBV9 with TRBJ1-3; 8 bases are a match to TRBD1. This CDR3 comprises 18 residues. V lost 5 bases to trimming and J lost 0 bases; unmatched junction nucleotides: 13. CDR1 and CDR2 from the germline V gene are SGDLS and YYNGEE. In DNA, the CDR3 is TGTGCCAGCAGTGAGAGACAGGGGATGTGGCCCTCTGGAAACACCATATATTTT. It is translated as CASSERQGMWPSGNTIYF.

The chain recombines TRBV28 with TRBJ2-3; D is perhaps TRBD2 (6 bases). V lost 3 bases and J lost 6, with 19 bases in between. Germline-derived CDR1 and CDR2 are MDHEN and SYDVKM. There are 16 residues in the CDR3. The DNA of the CDR3 is TGTGCCAGCAGTTTCCCGAAGGGGAGGCCGGGGGATACGCAGTATTTT. Its translation is CASSFPKGRPGDTQYF. Supplemented by reference TRBV28 and TRBJ2-3, the full variable domain reads DVKVTQSSRYLVKRTGEKVFLECVQDMDHENMFWYRQDPGLGLRLIYFSYDVKMKEKGDIPEGYSVSREKKERFSLILESASTNQTSMYLCASSFPKGRPGDTQYFGPGTRLTVL.

This rearrangement joins TRBV7-6 to TRBJ2-5, with D possibly TRBD1 on 5 matching bases. The V gene lost 5 bases and the J gene lost 4 bases, with 11 bases spanning the gap. CDR3 length: 13 residues. Germline CDR1 is SGHVS and CDR2 is FNYEAQ. CDR3 nucleotide sequence: TGTGCCAGCAGCAGGAACAGGATAGAGACCCAGTACTTC. The encoded protein is CASSRNRIETQYF.

The chain recombines TRBV25-1 with TRBJ2-1, with 10 bases lining up with TRBD2. After removal of 3 bases from V and 1 base from J, the junction contained 3 bases not matched to a gene. CDR1 MGHDK and CDR2 SYGVNS come from the germline V gene. The CDR3 runs 16 residues. CDR3 sequence: CASSEASGRSYNEQFF. The CDR3 coding sequence is TGTGCCAGCAGTGAGGCTAGCGGGAGATCCTACAATGAGCAGTTCTTC.

The chain is built from TRBV6-5 and TRBJ2-7; D is unclear. This CDR3 is 13 amino acids long. V lost 10 bases to trimming and J lost 3 bases, with 16 bases between them. Germline lookup yields CDR1 MNHEY and CDR2 SVGAGI. DNA of the CDR3: TGTGCCACCCGAGGCAGTAGCAGCTACGAGCAGTACTTC. Encoded protein: CATRGSSSYEQYF.

This sequence joins TRBV28 and TRBJ1-1; 8 bases agree with TRBD1. V shed 5 bases and J 7 bases; nucleotides not matched to a gene: 6. This CDR3 is built from 13 residues. In germline, CDR1 is MDHEN, CDR2 SYDVKM. DNA for the CDR3: TGTGCCAGCAGTCCATGGACAGGGAATGAAGCTTTCTTT. The encoded protein is CASSPWTGNEAFF.

The rearrangement links TRBV24-1 to TRBJ1-2; D ambiguous. The CDR3 length is 14 residues. From germline, CDR1 is KGHDR and CDR2 SFDVKD. V dropped 2 bases and J dropped 8 bases, with 14 bases sitting between them. The CDR3 protein is CATSDSPVSGGYTF. DNA for the CDR3: TGTGCCACCAGTGATTCTCCAGTCTCAGGAGGCTACACCTTC.

V and J are TRBV5-6 and TRBJ1-5; D gene unclear. Trimming removed 0 bases at V and 5 bases at J, with 12 bases between. From germline, CDR1 is SGHDT and CDR2 YYEEEE. The CDR3 length is 15 residues. The CDR3 region is CASSLAGLDYQPQHF. The CDR3 nucleotides read TGTGCCAGCAGCTTGGCCGGACTGGATTATCAGCCCCAGCATTTT.

This clone was counted a few times. The V and J genes are TRBV5-6 and TRBJ2-7, with 10 bases lining up with TRBD1. The CDR3 has 13 residues. Germline loops: CDR1 SGHDT, CDR2 YYEEEE. After removal of 6 bases from V and 6 bases from J, the junction contained 6 bases not matched to a gene. The CDR3, as DNA: TGTGCCAGCATGCCGGGACAGGGGATCGAGCAGTACTTC. It specifies CASMPGQGIEQYF.

The rearrangement joins TRBV4-2 to TRBJ2-3; 9 bases line up with TRBD2. Germline V lookup: CDR1 LGHNA, CDR2 YNFKEQ. V lost 1 base and J lost 1; bases outside the gene matches: 9. The CDR3 totals 18 residues. In DNA form, the CDR3 reads TGTGCCAGCAGCCAAGTAGGGGGGGCTAGCGGGGGCACAGATACGCAGTATTTT. Its protein is CASSQVGGASGGTDTQYF.

This clone was seen a handful of times. The chain employs TRBV7-2 and TRBJ2-3, with 9 positions matching TRBD2. The V gene end was trimmed by 8 bases and the J gene end by 4 bases; junction bases not matched to a gene: 7. This CDR3 region has 14 residues. CDR1 is SGHTA and CDR2 is FQGNSA in the germline V gene. The CDR3 bases are TGTGCCAGCGGCGCGGCGGGGGGGGCAGATACGCAGTATTTT. Residues: CASGAAGGADTQYF. Looking up the rest from reference TRBV7-2 and TRBJ2-3 gives the full variable domain: GAGVSQSPSNKVTEKGKDVELRCDPISGHTALYWYRQSLGQGLEFLIYFQGNSAPDKSGLPSDRFSAERTGGSVSTLTIQRTQQEDSAVYLCASGAAGGADTQYFGPGTRLTVL.

This clone has just a few counts. The V call is TRBV21-1, the J call TRBJ2-7; TRBD1 is the table's D call, not checked against the DNA. TRBV21-1 corresponds to a pseudogene. This CDR3 region has 17 residues. The CDR3: CASSKSRQGIVAYEQYF. CDR3 coding DNA: TGTGCCAGCAGCAAAAGCCGCCAGGGTATTGTCGCCTACGAGCAGTACTTC.